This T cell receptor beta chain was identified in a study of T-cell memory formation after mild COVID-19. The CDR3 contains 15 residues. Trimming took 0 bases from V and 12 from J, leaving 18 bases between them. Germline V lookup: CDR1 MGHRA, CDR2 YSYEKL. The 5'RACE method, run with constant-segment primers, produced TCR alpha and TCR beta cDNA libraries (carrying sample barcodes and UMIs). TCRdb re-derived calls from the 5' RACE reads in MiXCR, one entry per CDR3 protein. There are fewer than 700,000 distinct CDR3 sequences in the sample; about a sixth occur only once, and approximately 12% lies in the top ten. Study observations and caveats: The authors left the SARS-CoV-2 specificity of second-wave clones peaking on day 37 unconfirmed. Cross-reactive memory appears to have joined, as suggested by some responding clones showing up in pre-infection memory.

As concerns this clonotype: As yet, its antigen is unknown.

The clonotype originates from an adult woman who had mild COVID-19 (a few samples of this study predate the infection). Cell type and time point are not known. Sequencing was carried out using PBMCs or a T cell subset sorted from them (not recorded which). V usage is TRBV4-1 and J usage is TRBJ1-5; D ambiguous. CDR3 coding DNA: TGCGCCAGCAGCCAAGATTGGTCCAGGCTCGATGGCCAGCATTTT. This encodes CASSQDWSRLDGQHF.